This T cell receptor (beta chain) was retrieved from a study of blood T cell repertoires in COVID-19. Study-level background: Collection of acute and convalescent COVID-19 samples took place in the United States, Italy and Spain. Sample material is recorded as cDNA or gDNA derived from T cells, B-cell-depleted T cells, or PBMCs.

How the authors handled the data: Cell counts per sample came from amplifying reference gene primers. Clones were sequenced by immunoSEQ multiplex PCR, and TCRdb holds only the in-frame ones, with some missing. D and trimming were read from the DNA, whereas the V and J calls and clone size are those reported in that table. The table includes over 300,000 clones, about 83% detected once. In this sample, this clone turned up once. The sample consisted of peripheral blood. This TCR was sampled from a woman aged 45-60 years with acute or convalescent COVID-19.

CDR3 DNA sequence: TGTGCCAGCAGCCAGACCGGGACAGGGAGCTATGGCTACACCTTC. Encoded protein: CASSQTGTGSYGYTF. The rearrangement joins TRBV3-1 (or the pseudogene TRBV3-2) to TRBJ1-2; 9 bases match TRBD1. Per the germline V gene, CDR1 is LGHDT and CDR2 is YNNKEL (reference sequence). This CDR3 has 15 amino acids. V was pared by 3 bases and J by 4 bases, with 6 bases of the junction left unmatched.